A single sample is the source of the 29 T cell receptor beta chains below, sequenced in a study of HIV-infected patients and healthy controls. TCRdb processed the 5' RACE reads anew with MiXCR; each CDR3 protein has one entry. The sample shows tens of thousands of distinct CDR3 sequences, around 16% of them seen only once. The sample taken for sequencing was CD4+ T cells from blood. These receptors all come from a human donor in good health.

This clonotype was seen a few times. An end of the junction does not agree with germline; a read error may underlie this. The chain carries TRBV3-1 and TRBJ2-3, with D unclear. This CDR3 is built from 11 residues. The germline CDR1 and CDR2 sequences are LGHDT and YNNKEL (reference sequence). The CDR3 sequence is CASSQESVQVF. CDR3 nucleotides: TGTGCCAGCAGCCAAGAATCTGTCCAGGTTTTT.

V is TRBV7-2 and J is TRBJ2-7, with a possible D match to TRBD2 (5 bases). The CDR3 length is 15 residues. Germline V gene data show CDR1 as SGHTA and CDR2 as FQGNSA. V was trimmed by 4 bases and J by 4 bases, leaving 17 bases between them. The CDR3 sequence is CASSSNQPGIYEQYF. The DNA of the CDR3 is TGTGCCAGCAGCTCTAACCAGCCCGGGATATACGAGCAGTACTTC.

This sequence joins TRBV7-2 and TRBJ2-2; 8 nucleotides agree with TRBD2. After removal of 2 bases from V and 4 bases from J, the junction contained 12 bases not matched to a gene. In germline, CDR1 is SGHTA, CDR2 FQGNSA. This CDR3 contains 18 residues. CDR3 DNA: TGTGCCAGCAGCTTAAAAGGCGGGGGCGGACTAGCCACCGGGGAGCTGTTTTTT. Encoded protein: CASSLKGGGGLATGELFF.

This clonotype has more than one count but fewer than ten. The V call is TRBV11-3, the J call TRBJ2-3, with D possibly being TRBD1 (6 bases). The V gene lost 5 bases and the J gene lost 10 bases, with 25 bases spanning the gap. Per germline, CDR1 SGHNT and CDR2 YENEEA. CDR3 size: 16 residues. CDR3: CASSPLQGATKGAQYF. The CDR3 DNA reads TGTGCCAGCAGCCCCCTTCAAGGAGCAACTAAGGGGGCGCAGTATTTT.

This chain links TRBV3-1 with TRBJ2-3, with a possible D match to TRBD2 (6 bases). The CDR3 is made up of 13 amino acids. The ends were cut back, 2 bases at V and 5 bases at J, with 8 bases in the middle. CDR1 is LGHDT and CDR2 is YNNKEL in the germline V gene (reference sequence). The CDR3 DNA reads as TGTGCCAGCAGCCAAAGACTAGGAGATACGCAGTATTTT. It encodes CASSQRLGDTQYF.

The chain combines TRBV6-2 or TRBV6-3 with TRBJ1-5, with 8 nucleotides matching TRBD1. The CDR3 runs 14 residues. Germline CDR1 is MNHEY and CDR2 is SVGEGT. The V and J ends lost 8 bases and 7 bases, in that order; junction bases with no gene match: 10. The CDR3 spells CASARQGARQPQHF. The DNA of the CDR3 is TGTGCCAGCGCGCGTCAGGGGGCTAGGCAGCCCCAGCATTTT.

The rearrangement uses TRBV5-4 and TRBJ1-2; no clear D. Germline CDR1 and CDR2: SGHNT and YYREEE (reference sequence). The CDR3 is 14 amino acids. V was trimmed by 5 bases and J by 0 bases, leaving 11 bases between them. Written as DNA, the CDR3 is TGTGCCAGCAGTTCAGGAGGAGCTAACTATGGCTACACCTTC. This encodes CASSSGGANYGYTF.

This chain links TRBV3-1 with TRBJ2-6, with D unclear. V was trimmed by 4 bases and J by 3 bases, leaving 13 bases between them. Germline assignment: CDR1 LGHDT and CDR2 YNNKEL (reference sequence). CDR3 length equals 16 residues. CDR3: CASSRHRLGGANVLTF. CDR3 nucleotides: TGTGCCAGCAGCCGCCATCGATTGGGTGGGGCCAACGTCCTGACTTTC.

The V gene is TRBV28, the J gene TRBJ2-2; D may be TRBD1 (6 bases). V was trimmed by 8 bases and J by 2 bases, leaving 21 bases between them. CDR3 length equals 17 residues. Germline CDR1 MDHEN, CDR2 SYDVKM. DNA for the CDR3: TGTGCCAGCTATGACCGACCGGGACAAAGAAACACCGGGGAGCTGTTTTTT. Translated: CASYDRPGQRNTGELFF.

This clonotype was seen many times. This chain uses TRBV3-1 with TRBJ2-2; D uncertain. This CDR3 has 14 amino acids. V was shortened by 0 bases and J by 7 bases, with 9 bases between the two germline ends. CDR1 is LGHDT, CDR2 YNNKEL, per germline (reference sequence). The CDR3 DNA reads TGTGCCAGCAGCCAAGATTACCTCAACGGGGAGCTGTTTTTT. The encoded protein is CASSQDYLNGELFF.

The chain recombines TRBV6-2 or TRBV6-3 with TRBJ1-1, with D tentatively TRBD1 (6 bases). Trimming left V 4 bases short and J 8 bases short, with 23 bases between. The germline CDR1 and CDR2 sequences are MNHEY and SVGEGT. This CDR3 comprises 16 residues. The CDR3 sequence is CASSSPGHPSLLEAFF. The CDR3 DNA is TGTGCCAGCAGTTCCCCGGGACACCCATCTCTCCTGGAAGCTTTCTTT.

The V call is TRBV2, the J call TRBJ1-2; perhaps TRBD1 as D (5 bases). CDR3 length: 15 amino acids. The V gene's germline CDR1 is SNHLY and CDR2 FYNNEI. V lost 4 bases, J lost 5 bases, and 17 bases lay in between. CDR3 nucleotide sequence: TGTGCCAGCAGTGCCTTGGAGGGGAGCTCGTATGGCTACACCTTC. Amino acids: CASSALEGSSYGYTF.

This clonotype was recorded many times. J is TRBJ2-3 and V is TRBV29-1; D may be TRBD1 (6 bases). This CDR3 contains 14 residues. Looked up from germline, CDR1 is SQVTM and CDR2 is ANQGSEA. Trimming cost V 6 bases and J 3 bases, with 16 bases left between them. CDR3 in DNA: TGCAGCGTGACAGGACCTGCAGGGACAGATACGCAGTATTTT. This translates into CSVTGPAGTDTQYF.

The CDR3 region has the DNA TGTGCCAGCAGCTCCCACAGAACTATGAACACTGAAGCTTTCTTT. Translated, it gives CASSSHRTMNTEAFF. J is TRBJ1-1 and V is TRBV7-2; D gene unclear. With 4 bases removed from V and 0 bases from J, the gap between germline ends came to 12 bases. CDR3 length: 15 residues. Per germline, CDR1 SGHTA and CDR2 FQGNSA.

This clonotype was counted many times. The chain is built from TRBV18 and TRBJ2-1, with no clear D. The V and J ends lost 5 bases and 8 bases respectively, with 7 bases between them. Germline loops: CDR1 KGHSH, CDR2 LQKENI. The CDR3 is 11 amino acids. The CDR3 DNA sequence: TGTGCCAGCTCAACCCTCGATGAGCAGTTCTTC. Amino acid sequence: CASSTLDEQFF.

This clonotype was seen ten or more times. The rearrangement uses TRBV12-3 or TRBV12-4 and TRBJ1-1; 8 bases are shared with TRBD1. V lost 3 bases and J lost 6; bases outside the gene matches: 6. The CDR3 sequence is 14 residues long. This CDR3 is CASSFWQGAAEAFF. CDR3 sequence (DNA): TGTGCCAGCAGTTTTTGGCAGGGGGCGGCTGAAGCTTTCTTT.

This clonotype showed up just a few times. The rearrangement uses TRBV7-6 and TRBJ2-1; 7 nucleotides align to TRBD1. With V trimmed by 3 bases and J by 6 bases, 11 bases remained unmatched. The CDR3 totals 16 residues. CDR1 is SGHVS, CDR2 FNYEAQ, per germline. The CDR3 DNA reads as TGTGCCAGCAGCTTTAGATATCGTTCAGGGGGCAATGAGCAGTTCTTC. Translated, it gives CASSFRYRSGGNEQFF.

This clonotype has more than one count but fewer than ten. The V and J genes are TRBV7-2 and TRBJ2-1; 11 nucleotides match TRBD2. CDR1 SGHTA and CDR2 FQGNSA come from the germline V gene. The J segment lost 5 bases and the V segment lost 1 base, leaving 4 bases of the junction unmatched. This CDR3 contains 16 residues. The CDR3 loop is CASSLGLAGGDNEQFF. CDR3 bases: TGTGCCAGCAGCTTAGGATTAGCGGGAGGGGACAATGAGCAGTTCTTC.

This clonotype was found a few times. The chain carries TRBV7-9 and TRBJ2-2, with D unclear. Germline CDR1 SEHNR, CDR2 FQNEAQ (reference sequence). The CDR3 totals 14 residues. V lost 6 bases, J lost 3 bases, and 11 bases lay in between. DNA for the CDR3: TGTGCCAGCAGTCCCTTCCAGGACACCGGGGAGCTGTTTTTT. Its protein product is CASSPFQDTGELFF.

This clonotype was recorded a few times. The chain joins TRBV3-1 to TRBJ2-3; D might be TRBD2 (6 bases). Germline assignment: CDR1 LGHDT and CDR2 YNNKEL (reference sequence). The CDR3 has 13 amino acids. V gave up 6 bases and J gave up 2 bases, with 9 bases separating them. The CDR3 protein is CASSREYTDTQYF. In DNA, the CDR3 is TGTGCCAGCAGTCGGGAGTACACAGATACGCAGTATTTT.

This clonotype was detected many times. V usage is TRBV11-2 and J usage is TRBJ2-1, with 9 bases that match TRBD2. The CDR3 has 15 amino acids. The germline V gene encodes CDR1 SGHAT and CDR2 FQNNGV. Trimming cost V 5 bases and J 6 bases; bases outside gene matches: 8. In DNA, the CDR3 is TGTGCCAGCAGCCCGAGGACTAGCGCCCTCAATGAGCAGTTCTTC. As protein: CASSPRTSALNEQFF.

This clonotype has ten or more counts. V and J are TRBV13 and TRBJ1-1, with D possibly TRBD1 on 5 matching bases. Germline V CDR1 and CDR2: PRHDT, FYEKMQ (reference sequence). The CDR3 length is 15 residues. V lost 5 bases, J lost 2 bases, and 15 bases lay in between. Here the CDR3 DNA reads TGTGCCAGCAGCGCCCGCCCGAGGGGCAACACTGAAGCTTTCTTT. It specifies CASSARPRGNTEAFF.

The V and J genes are TRBV20-1 and TRBJ2-2; no definite D call. Trimming removed 6 bases from V and 0 bases from J, with 17 bases in between. This CDR3 has 16 amino acids. The germline V gene has CDR1 DFQATT and CDR2 SNEGSKA (reference sequence). CDR3 in DNA: TGCAGTGCCCCAAAGGGTGGGTGGTCGAACACCGGGGAGCTGTTTTTT. It codes for CSAPKGGWSNTGELFF.

This clonotype showed up many times. The chain couples TRBV6-5 to TRBJ2-4, with a tentative D call TRBD1 (5 bases). Per the germline V gene, CDR1 is MNHEY and CDR2 is SVGAGI. The length of the CDR3 is 15 residues. Trimming took 6 bases from V and 3 from J, leaving 15 bases between them. The CDR3 DNA is TGTGCCAGCAGGACGAATGGGGCTAGCAAAAACATTCAGTACTTC. Amino acids: CASRTNGASKNIQYF.

This chain's CDR3 is CASSIRGLYNEQFF. CDR3 DNA sequence: TGTGCCAGTAGTATTCGGGGACTTTACAATGAGCAGTTCTTC. The genes are TRBV19 and TRBJ2-1; tentatively, D is TRBD2 (6 bases). The germline V and J ends were trimmed by 3 bases and 4 bases, with 10 bases remaining between them. The CDR3 is 14 amino acids. Germline CDR1 is LNHDA and CDR2 is SQIVND (reference sequence).

The V and J genes are TRBV4-2 and TRBJ2-7, with 8 bases that match TRBD2. The CDR3 has 17 residues. J lost 6 bases, V lost 2 bases, and 15 bases had no gene match. In germline, CDR1 is LGHNA, CDR2 YNFKEQ. The CDR3 here is CASSQKGPGLGFGEQYF. The CDR3 DNA reads as TGTGCCAGCAGCCAAAAGGGCCCGGGACTAGGCTTTGGCGAGCAGTACTTC.

The chain is built from TRBV3-1 and TRBJ1-1, with D unresolved. This CDR3 is 15 amino acids long. Germline values: CDR1 LGHDT, CDR2 YNNKEL (reference sequence). V lost 5 bases and J lost 1, with 14 bases in between. In DNA, the CDR3 is TGTGCCAGCAGCGCCATTACCGTGGCGAACACTGAAGCTTTCTTT. This encodes CASSAITVANTEAFF. Filled out from reference TRBV3-1 and TRBJ1-1, the complete variable domain reads DTAVSQTPKYLVTQMGNDKSIKCEQNLGHDTMYWYKQDSKKFLKIMFSYNNKELIINETVPNRFSPKSPDKAHLNLHINSLELGDSAVYFCASSAITVANTEAFFGQGTRLTVV.

This chain joins TRBV7-2 and TRBJ1-1; D uncertain. Deletions cut 5 bases from V and 4 bases from J, with 11 bases between. Germline CDR1 is SGHTA and CDR2 is FQGNSA. This CDR3 region has 13 residues. In DNA, the CDR3 is TGTGCCAGCAGCAGTCTCGTGGGCACTGAAGCTTTCTTT. Its protein product is CASSSLVGTEAFF.

This clonotype was seen more than once but under ten times. This chain links TRBV5-4 with TRBJ2-1; TRBD2 aligns across 15 bases. This CDR3 spans 16 amino acids. The germline V gene encodes CDR1 SGHNT and CDR2 YYREEE (reference sequence). The V segment lost 0 bases and the J segment 6 bases; nucleotides outside the gene matches: 1. CDR3 residues: CASSLGTSGGANEQFF. The CDR3 DNA reads as TGTGCCAGCAGCTTGGGGACTAGCGGGGGGGCCAATGAGCAGTTCTTC.